These 20 T cell receptor beta chains came from one sample sequenced in a study of T-cell reconstitution after alpha-beta-depleted transplantation in children (TCRdb year 2016). Receptors were amplified or captured by PCR. Sequenced on an Illumina HiSeq 2500. TCR library preparation used molecular barcoding, with unique molecular identifiers applied to normalize quantification of the TCRbeta repertoire. TCRdb ran its own pipeline on the public reads, namely fastp trimming at Q25 and MiXCR clone calling, and kept in-frame beta chains. Each entry merges the rows of one CDR3 protein and shows their most common DNA and genes. This sample has some 200,000 distinct CDR3 sequences in its table, and about a tenth of those were observed once. Clones ranked in the top ten supply over 5% of the sample. The starting material was PBMCs from the stem cell graft donor, obtained from the stem cell graft. All receptors come from a human donor who donated a stem cell graft to a child with acute lymphoblastic leukemia.

This clonotype has only a few counts. The chain has TRBV5-1 and TRBJ1-5; D may be TRBD1 (6 bases). The germline CDR1 and CDR2 sequences are SGHRS and YFSETQ. The CDR3 has 15 residues. V was trimmed by 1 base and J by 8 bases, leaving 16 bases between them. The CDR3 reads CASSLMGGGLEPQHF. The CDR3 region has the DNA TGCGCCAGCAGCTTGATGGGTGGGGGCCTGGAGCCCCAGCATTTT.

In this sample, this clonotype turned up a few times. The genes are TRBV20-1 and TRBJ2-5, with TRBD2 matching over 8 bases. The V gene's germline CDR1 is DFQATT and CDR2 SNEGSKA (reference sequence). This CDR3 contains 14 residues. V was clipped by 7 bases and J by 1 base; unmatched bases: 8. The CDR3 DNA reads TGCAGTGGGGACGTAGCGGGGATCCAAGAGACCCAGTACTTC. As protein: CSGDVAGIQETQYF.

This clonotype was observed many times. The chain combines TRBV5-5 with TRBJ2-1; a weak D match, TRBD2 (6 bases). The germline gives CDR1 SGHKS, CDR2 YYEKEE (reference sequence). With 4 bases removed from V and 5 bases from J, the gap between germline ends came to 16 bases. The CDR3 spans 15 residues. Here the CDR3 DNA reads TGTGCCAGCAGCCTCAGCTGGGGGGACGACAATGAGCAGTTCTTC. This sequence encodes CASSLSWGDDNEQFF.

This clonotype was counted a few times. The chain employs TRBV20-1 and TRBJ1-4; maybe TRBD1 (5 bases). Deletions cut 1 base from V and 7 bases from J, with 13 bases between. Germline CDR1 and CDR2: DFQATT and SNEGSKA (reference sequence). This CDR3 spans 14 amino acids. The CDR3 DNA is TGCAGTGCTAGAGCTACCCCGGGGCGTGAAAAACTGTTTTTT. As protein: CSARATPGREKLFF.

The table lists this clonotype with a few counts. The chain is built from TRBV5-5 and TRBJ2-1, with 12 bases identical to TRBD1. CDR1 is SGHKS and CDR2 is YYEKEE in the germline V gene (reference sequence). The CDR3 is made up of 16 amino acids. Losses at the gene ends were 3 bases for V and 7 bases for J; bases not matched to a gene: 8. Here the CDR3 DNA reads TGTGCCAGCAGCTGGGGACAGGGGGCGAATCTGAATGAGCAGTTCTTC. Translation gives CASSWGQGANLNEQFF.

This clonotype was detected ten times or more. The chain links TRBV2 to TRBJ1-5; D gene uncertain. This CDR3 spans 17 amino acids. Trimming stripped 6 bases from V and 1 base from J, with 19 bases between. Germline CDR1 is SNHLY and CDR2 is FYNNEI. The CDR3 coding sequence is TGTGCCAGCAGCCCGGAGTCTCCGGTAGGAAGCAATCAGCCCCAGCATTTT. It yields the protein CASSPESPVGSNQPQHF.

The sample holds many counts of this clonotype. The rearrangement uses TRBV10-3 and TRBJ2-1, with a possible D match to TRBD2 (7 bases). V was shortened by 8 bases and J by 0 bases, with 11 bases between the two germline ends. CDR1 is ENHRY and CDR2 is SYGVKD in the germline V gene. There are 14 residues in the CDR3. CDR3 sequence (DNA): TGTGCCATCTGGGGGGGGGCCTCCTACAATGAGCAGTTCTTC. It translates to CAIWGGASYNEQFF.

This clonotype was detected a few times. The rearrangement joins TRBV6-1 to TRBJ2-1, with 9 positions matching TRBD1. This CDR3 region has 16 residues. CDR1 MNHNS and CDR2 SASEGT come from the germline V gene. With 4 bases clipped from V and 2 bases from J, the junction kept 6 bases outside the gene matches. CDR3 loop: CASSAMRQGAYNEQFF. CDR3 coding DNA: TGTGCCAGCAGTGCAATGAGACAGGGGGCCTACAATGAGCAGTTCTTC.

A few counts support this clonotype. The rearrangement uses TRBV5-1 and TRBJ2-5; 9 bases map to TRBD2. The CDR3 is made up of 14 amino acids. Germline V gene data show CDR1 as SGHRS and CDR2 as YFSETQ. J lost 3 bases, V lost 9 bases, and 9 bases had no gene match. CDR3 DNA: TGCGCCACCCTTCGGTTAGCGGGAGAAGAGACCCAGTACTTC. The encoded protein is CATLRLAGEETQYF. Supplemented by reference TRBV5-1 and TRBJ2-5, the full variable domain reads KAGVTQTPRYLIKTRGQQVTLSCSPISGHRSVSWYQQTPGQGLQFLFEYFSETQRNKGNFPGRFSGRQFSNSRSEMNVSTLELGDSALYLCATLRLAGEETQYFGPGTRLLVL.

The chain carries TRBV6-2 or TRBV6-3 and TRBJ2-7, with D perhaps matching TRBD1 or TRBD2 (5 bases each). The V gene lost 2 bases and the J gene lost 0 bases, with 14 bases spanning the gap. This CDR3 contains 16 residues. CDR1 is MNHEY and CDR2 is SVGEGT in the germline V gene. The CDR3 DNA sequence: TGTGCCAGCAGTTACCCCACGGGACGCAGCTCCTACGAGCAGTACTTC. Its protein product is CASSYPTGRSSYEQYF.

This clonotype appeared many times. The DNA for the CDR3 is TGTGCCAGCAGTGAAGGACAGGGGGCTAACTATGGCTACACCTTC. Amino acids: CASSEGQGANYGYTF. The chain is built from TRBV2 and TRBJ1-2, with 9 bases that match TRBD1. The J segment lost 0 bases and the V segment lost 1 base, leaving 0 bases of the junction unmatched. Per the germline V gene, CDR1 is SNHLY and CDR2 is FYNNEI. The CDR3 spans 15 residues.

J is TRBJ1-1 and V is TRBV5-1, with D possibly TRBD1 on 5 matching bases. Germline V CDR1 and CDR2: SGHRS, YFSETQ. The CDR3 consists of 14 residues. V gave up 0 bases and J gave up 5 bases, with 11 bases separating them. This chain's CDR3 is CASSLAVGETEAFF. The CDR3 region has the DNA TGCGCCAGCAGCTTGGCCGTGGGGGAGACTGAAGCTTTCTTT.

This clonotype was observed at least ten times. This rearrangement joins TRBV4-2 to TRBJ2-4; D gene uncertain. With 0 bases removed from V and 6 bases from J, the gap between germline ends came to 15 bases. The CDR3 has 16 amino acids. Germline V gene sequence: CDR1 LGHNA, CDR2 YNFKEQ. In DNA, the CDR3 is TGTGCCAGCAGCCAAGATAGGGCCGTTCAAGGAAACATTCAGTACTTC. It translates to CASSQDRAVQGNIQYF.

This clonotype has more than one count but fewer than ten. The chain is built from TRBV27 and TRBJ1-5, with 7 bases identical to TRBD1. This CDR3 is built from 15 residues. Germline V gene sequence: CDR1 MNHEY, CDR2 SMNVEV (reference sequence). J lost 2 bases, V lost 5 bases, and 6 bases had no gene match. DNA for the CDR3: TGTGCCAGCAGTCGCGGACAGGCTCGCAATCAGCCCCAGCATTTT. This sequence encodes CASSRGQARNQPQHF.

The table lists this clonotype with many counts. The chain couples TRBV15 to TRBJ2-3, with 7 bases fitting TRBD1. The V gene's germline CDR1 is LNHNV and CDR2 YYDKDF (reference sequence). The V gene end was trimmed by 3 bases and the J gene end by 5 bases; junction bases not matched to a gene: 8. The CDR3 loop spans 15 amino acids. The CDR3 spells CATSRLPQGVDTQYF. The DNA for the CDR3 is TGTGCCACCAGCAGGCTACCTCAGGGGGTAGATACGCAGTATTTT.

The CDR3 region is CAISVREENTEAFF. CDR3 DNA: TGTGCCATCAGTGTGCGGGAAGAGAACACTGAAGCTTTCTTT. The chain employs TRBV10-3 and TRBJ1-1; the D is unclear. Germline CDR1 and CDR2: ENHRY and SYGVKD. The CDR3 covers 14 residues. With 4 bases removed from V and 1 base from J, the gap between germline ends came to 10 bases.

This clonotype was detected a few times. The rearrangement links TRBV27 to TRBJ2-1, with 10 bases matching TRBD2. CDR1 is MNHEY and CDR2 is SMNVEV in the germline V gene (reference sequence). The CDR3 runs to 16 residues. With V trimmed by 5 bases and J by 0 bases, 4 bases remained unmatched. In DNA form, the CDR3 reads TGTGCCAGCAGTCTTAGCGGGGGGCGCTCCTACAATGAGCAGTTCTTC. Translating it yields CASSLSGGRSYNEQFF.

This clonotype came up a few times. This chain links TRBV24-1 with TRBJ1-1; D is perhaps TRBD1 (5 bases). The germline CDR1 and CDR2 sequences are KGHDR and SFDVKD. V was shortened by 5 bases and J by 5 bases, with 11 bases between the two germline ends. The CDR3 has 13 residues. The CDR3 DNA is TGTGCCACCAGTGCGGGGCGTTGGACTGAAGCTTTCTTT. It codes for CATSAGRWTEAFF.

This clonotype was seen at least ten times. The V and J genes are TRBV7-4 and TRBJ1-5; D unclear. Looked up from germline, CDR1 is SGHVT and CDR2 is SQSDAQ. The CDR3 is made up of 15 amino acids. Trimming removed 3 bases at V and 0 bases at J, with 9 bases between. The CDR3 bases are TGTGCCAGCAGCTTGGCGGAAGATAGCAATCAGCCCCAGCATTTT. The encoded protein is CASSLAEDSNQPQHF. Supplemented by reference TRBV7-4 and TRBJ1-5, the full variable domain reads GAGVSQSPRYKVAKRGRDVALRCDSISGHVTLYWYRQTLGQGSEVLTYSQSDAQRDKSGRPSGRFSAERPERSVSTLKIQRTEQGDSAVYLCASSLAEDSNQPQHFGDGTRLSIL.

This clonotype was seen a few times. The chain recombines TRBV5-1 with TRBJ1-1; a weak D match, TRBD1 (5 bases). The germline CDR1 and CDR2 sequences are SGHRS and YFSETQ. The CDR3 covers 17 residues. Trimming left V 4 bases short and J 0 bases short, with 19 bases between. This CDR3 reads CASSLRSAGHMNTEAFF. In DNA form, the CDR3 reads TGCGCCAGCAGCCTACGCAGTGCAGGGCACATGAACACTGAAGCTTTCTTT. The full variable domain, its missing parts supplied by reference TRBV5-1 and TRBJ1-1, is KAGVTQTPRYLIKTRGQQVTLSCSPISGHRSVSWYQQTPGQGLQFLFEYFSETQRNKGNFPGRFSGRQFSNSRSEMNVSTLELGDSALYLCASSLRSAGHMNTEAFFGQGTRLTVV.